This record concerns one TCR beta chain sequence. As originally analysed: The authors estimated nucleated cell counts from reference gene primer amplification. This table comes from immunoSEQ multiplex PCR, and its TCRdb copy is limited to in-frame clones, with some not included. The DNA gave D and trimming, while V, J and clone size come from that table. Of approximately 300,000 clones listed, around 89% are singletons. This sample is drawn from a study of blood T cell repertoires in COVID-19. Study-level background: The study drew acute and convalescent COVID-19 samples from the United States, Italy and Spain.

CDR1 and CDR2 from the germline V gene are SGHNT and YYREEE (reference sequence). The CDR3 has 18 residues. J lost 4 bases, V lost 4 bases, and 13 bases had no gene match. The chain combines TRBV5-4 with TRBJ2-3; 12 bases align to TRBD2. Sequences were obtained from peripheral blood. This TCR derives from a man aged 18-30 years who had recovered from COVID-19. The CDR3 spells CASSRPPSGRDFPDTQYF. For the CDR3, the DNA is TGTGCCAGCAGCCGACCTCCTAGCGGGAGGGACTTTCCAGATACGCAGTATTTT.